The 5 T cell receptor beta chains presented below share a single source sample, sequenced in a study of cytomegalovirus exposure and HLA in healthy donors. Sequencing was performed with immunoSEQ multiplex PCR; in TCRdb, only in-frame clones are kept and a portion is missing. Counted here are 75,000 to 90,000 clones, approximately 95% occurring once; the ten biggest clones make up 0.69%. The sample taken for sequencing was PBMCs. The receptors come from a woman aged 18-29 years in good health and CMV-seronegative.

The V call is TRBV29-1, the J call TRBJ2-3; 9 bases fit TRBD1. This CDR3 has 14 residues. From germline, CDR1 is SQVTM and CDR2 ANQGSEA. V dropped 7 bases and J dropped 3; count of bases not matched to a gene: 8. CDR3 coding DNA: TGCAGCGGAAAGTGGGGACAGGGAACAGATACGCAGTATTTT. Its translation: CSGKWGQGTDTQYF.

This clone appeared once. This rearrangement joins TRBV5-6 to TRBJ2-7; D not resolved. Germline CDR1 reads SGHDT; CDR2 reads YYEEEE. The CDR3 contains 12 residues. V shed 1 base and J shed 2 bases, with 4 bases lying between them. The CDR3: CASSLQTYEQYF. DNA for the CDR3: TGTGCCAGCAGCTTGCAGACCTACGAGCAGTACTTC.

The rearrangement uses TRBV27 and TRBJ2-1, with TRBD1 matching over 8 bases. CDR1 and CDR2 from the germline V gene are MNHEY and SMNVEV (reference sequence). The CDR3 covers 15 residues. J was trimmed by 7 bases and V by 5 bases; bases with no gene match: 10. As DNA, the CDR3 is TGTGCCAGCAGTCTAAACCCTCGACAGGGGAATGAGCAGTTCTTC. This codes for CASSLNPRQGNEQFF.

V gene TRBV4-1 combines with J gene TRBJ2-5; 8 bases fit TRBD2. The V and J ends lost 2 bases and 5 bases, in that order; junction bases with no gene match: 4. The CDR3 is made up of 14 amino acids. CDR1 and CDR2 from the germline V gene are MGHRA and YSYEKL. CDR3 sequence (DNA): TGCGCCAGCAGCCAACCAACGGGGGGGGAGACCCAGTACTTC. It yields the protein CASSQPTGGETQYF.

This chain links TRBV27 with TRBJ1-5; 8 bases align to TRBD1. J lost 7 bases, V lost 2 bases, and 4 bases had no gene match. From germline, CDR1 is MNHEY and CDR2 SMNVEV (reference sequence). CDR3 length equals 14 residues. CDR3 amino acids: CASSLQGAGQPQHF. CDR3 in DNA: TGTGCCAGCAGTTTACAGGGGGCTGGACAGCCCCAGCATTTT.